These 18 T cell receptor beta chains were all obtained from the same sample, sequenced in a study of neurological immune-mediated disorders. TCRdb fed the 5' RACE reads into MiXCR, producing one record per CDR3 protein. The sample yields some 100,000 distinct CDR3 sequences, 13% seen once. Time point defined: longitudinal time-point 2. Sequencing used PBMCs. The receptor set was obtained from a female donor with HTLV-1-associated myelopathy (HAM/TSP).

This clonotype was found many times. CDR3 in DNA: TGTGCCAGCACAATAGGGGGAACAACTAACTATGGCTACACCTTC. This sequence encodes CASTIGGTTNYGYTF. V gene TRBV7-8 combines with J gene TRBJ1-2; D possibly corresponds to TRBD1 (6 bases). The CDR3 runs 15 residues. Trimming took off 7 bases at V and 0 bases at J, with 15 bases between the two ends. The germline CDR1 and CDR2 sequences are SGHVS and FQNEAQ.

For this clonotype: A much larger clonotype is one base distant, so this may be a read error. The chain couples TRBV6-1 to TRBJ1-1, with D unresolved. The CDR3 spans 12 residues. The germline CDR1 and CDR2 sequences are MNHNS and SASEGT. The CDR3 loop reads CASGTVRTAAFF. The CDR3 nucleotides are TGTGCCAGCGGAACCGTCCGGACTGCAGCTTTCTTT.

In its sample, this clonotype was seen many times. V gene TRBV29-1 combines with J gene TRBJ2-3; D might be TRBD2 (6 bases). The V and J ends lost 4 bases and 2 bases respectively, with 10 bases between them. The CDR3 is 13 amino acids. The germline V gene encodes CDR1 SQVTM and CDR2 ANQGSEA. The CDR3 loop is CSVVRGTTDTQYF. The CDR3 DNA follows: TGCAGCGTTGTCCGCGGGACCACAGATACGCAGTATTTT.

Of note for this clonotype: A read error may be the cause here, since a much bigger clone is one base away. This rearrangement joins TRBV6-5 to TRBJ2-7; D tentatively reads TRBD1 or TRBD2 (5 bases each). Per the germline V gene, CDR1 is MNHEY and CDR2 is SVGAGI. There are 13 residues in the CDR3. The CDR3 nucleotides are TGTGCCAGCAGCCGGGACCGCTCCTTCGAGCAGTACTTC. It specifies CASSRDRSFEQYF.

This clonotype was detected only a few times. This rearrangement joins TRBV15 to TRBJ2-1; TRBD2 matches at 11 bases. V shed 0 bases, J shed 7 bases, and the junction held 8 bases outside the gene matches. The CDR3 sequence is 17 residues long. Germline CDR1 reads LNHNV; CDR2 reads YYDKDF (reference sequence). CDR3 DNA sequence: TGTGCCACCAGCAGAGATCTTCGGACTAGCGGGTATAATGAGCAGTTCTTC. Translated: CATSRDLRTSGYNEQFF.

In this sample, this clonotype turned up many times. The rearrangement links TRBV3-1 to TRBJ2-2; D not certain. There are 13 residues in the CDR3. In germline, CDR1 is LGHDT, CDR2 YNNKEL (reference sequence). The germline V and J ends were trimmed by 0 bases and 5 bases, with 4 bases remaining between them. CDR3 protein: CASSQDHTGELFF. The CDR3 DNA is TGTGCCAGCAGCCAAGACCATACCGGGGAGCTGTTTTTT.

This clonotype was counted many times. CDR3 in amino acids: CSARQGLAGAYNEQFF. The CDR3 bases are TGCAGTGCTAGACAAGGACTAGCGGGGGCCTACAATGAGCAGTTCTTC. The rearrangement links TRBV20-1 to TRBJ2-1; TRBD2 matches at 13 bases. The V gene end was trimmed by 2 bases and the J gene end by 2 bases; junction bases not matched to a gene: 3. CDR1 is DFQATT and CDR2 is SNEGSKA in the germline V gene (reference sequence). The CDR3 covers 16 residues.

This clonotype was counted at least ten times. The rearrangement uses TRBV20-1 and TRBJ2-1; 15 positions agree with TRBD2. The CDR3 is made up of 15 amino acids. The V gene end was trimmed by 6 bases and the J gene end by 7 bases; junction bases not matched to a gene: 7. In germline, CDR1 is DFQATT, CDR2 SNEGSKA (reference sequence). This CDR3 is CSAHPGLAGGNEQFF. Here the CDR3 DNA reads TGCAGTGCCCACCCGGGACTAGCGGGGGGTAATGAGCAGTTCTTC.

The sample holds many counts of this clonotype. V usage is TRBV5-1 and J usage is TRBJ2-4; 11 nucleotides line up with TRBD1. V shed 1 base, J shed 2 bases, and the junction held 2 bases outside the gene matches. This CDR3 has 16 residues. The germline gives CDR1 SGHRS, CDR2 YFSETQ. DNA of the CDR3: TGCGCCAGCAGCTTGCGGGACAGGGGGACCAAAAACATTCAGTACTTC. It codes for CASSLRDRGTKNIQYF.

Ten or more counts support this clonotype. V is TRBV5-1 and J is TRBJ2-2; D not resolved. V was shortened by 1 base and J by 6 bases, with 10 bases between the two germline ends. This CDR3 is 14 amino acids long. Germline CDR1 SGHRS, CDR2 YFSETQ. The CDR3 region has the DNA TGCGCCAGCAGCTTGTATCAGGTCGCCGGGGAGCTGTTTTTT. This codes for CASSLYQVAGELFF.

The chain joins TRBV10-3 to TRBJ2-3, with a tentative D call TRBD2 (6 bases). The CDR3 is 14 residues long. Looked up from germline, CDR1 is ENHRY and CDR2 is SYGVKD. The V and J ends lost 6 bases and 3 bases respectively, with 13 bases between them. This chain's CDR3 is CAIRARGSTDTQYF. As DNA, the CDR3 is TGTGCCATCAGGGCCCGGGGGTCAACAGATACGCAGTATTTT.

This clonotype occurred many times. The V gene is TRBV24-1, the J gene TRBJ2-3; the D is unclear. Deletions cut 0 bases from V and 6 bases from J, with 6 bases between. This CDR3 has 13 amino acids. The germline V gene encodes CDR1 KGHDR and CDR2 SFDVKD. In nucleotides, the CDR3 is TGTGCCACCAGTGATTTGCTGGTGGATACGCAGTATTTT. It encodes CATSDLLVDTQYF.

This clonotype was seen many times. Its ends do not fully match the called genes, so a read error is possible. The gene calls are TRBV5-1 and TRBJ2-7; D might be TRBD2 (6 bases). This CDR3 has 13 residues. Germline values: CDR1 SGHRS, CDR2 YFSETQ. DNA for the CDR3: TGTGCCAGCAGCTTGGGCGGGACCTACGAGCAGTACTTC. Its protein product is CASSLGGTYEQYF.

This clonotype was seen repeatedly, ten times or more. The genes are TRBV5-1 and TRBJ2-7; TRBD1 agrees at 7 bases. V was pared by 1 base and J by 0 bases, with 4 bases of the junction left unmatched. The CDR3 has 15 amino acids. Looked up from germline, CDR1 is SGHRS and CDR2 is YFSETQ. CDR3 amino acids: CASSLRGTVSYEQYF. In nucleotides, the CDR3 is TGCGCCAGCAGCTTGAGGGGGACAGTCTCCTACGAGCAGTACTTC. Looking up the rest from reference TRBV5-1 and TRBJ2-7 gives the full variable domain: KAGVTQTPRYLIKTRGQQVTLSCSPISGHRSVSWYQQTPGQGLQFLFEYFSETQRNKGNFPGRFSGRQFSNSRSEMNVSTLELGDSALYLCASSLRGTVSYEQYFGPGTRLTVT.

This clonotype occurred many times. V and J are TRBV27 and TRBJ1-1, with a weak D call TRBD1 (5 bases). With 7 bases removed from V and 10 bases from J, the gap between germline ends came to 22 bases. Germline CDR1 is MNHEY and CDR2 is SMNVEV (reference sequence). The CDR3 extends over 14 amino acids. CDR3 DNA: TGTGCCAGCACTCCATCCGGGGCTTGGCTCGGAGCTTTCTTT. Residues: CASTPSGAWLGAFF.

This clonotype has at least ten counts. The V and J genes are TRBV5-1 and TRBJ2-7; 12 bases fit TRBD1. The CDR3 has 15 residues. Germline V CDR1 and CDR2: SGHRS, YFSETQ. Trimming at V came to 3 bases and at J to 2 bases, leaving 3 bases not matched to a gene. CDR3 DNA: TGCGCCAGCAGCTGGGGACAGGGGGCCCCCTACGAGCAGTACTTC. Translated, it gives CASSWGQGAPYEQYF.

This clonotype was observed many times. This chain uses TRBV29-1 with TRBJ2-4; weak D call: TRBD1 (6 bases). The CDR3 is made up of 12 amino acids. The germline V gene has CDR1 SQVTM and CDR2 ANQGSEA. Between the trimmed V and J ends, which lost 6 bases and 5 bases, there was a span of 11 bases. The CDR3 nucleotides are TGCAGCGTCGGTAAGGGGGAAAACATTCAGTACTTC. It yields the protein CSVGKGENIQYF.

Ten or more counts support this clonotype. This chain connects TRBV7-2 to TRBJ2-7, with TRBD1 as a possible D gene (7 bases). V was shortened by 5 bases and J by 2 bases, with 16 bases between the two germline ends. CDR1 and CDR2 (germline): SGHTA, FQGNSA. The CDR3 loop spans 15 amino acids. CDR3 DNA: TGTGCCAGCAGCCCGAGGGGGCGGGGTACCTACGAGCAGTACTTC. It yields the protein CASSPRGRGTYEQYF.